This T cell receptor (beta chain) was sequenced for a study of cytomegalovirus exposure and HLA in healthy donors. Study in general: The roughly 120 validation repertoires matched the 666 first-cohort repertoires in platform, a later analysis reported.

This CDR3 has 15 residues. The V and J ends lost 4 bases and 4 bases, in that order; junction bases with no gene match: 7. Per the germline V gene, CDR1 is SGDLS and CDR2 is YYNGEE. On this clone itself: Its antigen is unidentified.

Overall study findings and caveats: Listed as cytomegalovirus-associated were more than 150 TCR beta chains. Most TCRs appeared rarely, but some public TCRs recurred in many donors. In the 90 to 150 validation repertoires, roughly 94% of cluster scores exceeded 0, per a later analysis.

Assay: immunoSEQ multiplex PCR; the TCRdb copy retains only in-frame clones and omits some. The sample carries approximately 200,000 clones, 75% to 90% recorded once. What was sequenced was PBMCs. This receptor was obtained from a man younger than 35 in good health and CMV-seropositive. The rearrangement joins TRBV9 to TRBJ1-2; 10 bases agree with TRBD1. In DNA form, the CDR3 reads TGTGCCAGCAGCCGCGGGACAGGGGTTTTCTATGGCTACACCTTC. Protein: CASSRGTGVFYGYTF.